A single sample is the source of the 16 T cell receptor beta chains below, sequenced in a study of regulatory T cells in long-lasting Graves disease. Time point defined: newly diagnosed GD, antithyroid drugs for less than 3 months. PBMC-derived RNA was used for the TCR library. To make TCR beta libraries, researchers used iRepertoire HTBI primers and Arm-PCR of CDR3 regions. One entry per CDR3 protein results from TCRdb running MiXCR on the multiplex PCR reads. This sample has 350,000 to 400,000 distinct CDR3 sequences, with 15% to 18% found just once. The sample consisted of peripheral blood mononuclear cells (PBMCs), taken at new diagnosis, from a patient treated with antithyroid drugs. The receptors were gathered from a female donor with Graves disease.

This clonotype has only a few counts. The rearrangement uses TRBV4-1 and TRBJ2-1; D is perhaps TRBD1 (6 bases). V lost 0 bases, J lost 6 bases, and 18 bases lay in between. CDR1 is MGHRA, CDR2 YSYEKL, per germline. The length of the CDR3 is 17 residues. The CDR3 spells CASSQEIGAGESNEQFF. In DNA form, the CDR3 reads TGCGCCAGCAGCCAAGAAATCGGGGCAGGGGAGTCCAATGAGCAGTTCTTC.

This clonotype came up many times. This chain connects TRBV12-3 or TRBV12-4 to TRBJ1-4; TRBD1 might be the D (6 bases). This CDR3 is built from 13 residues. With 7 bases removed from V and 6 bases from J, the gap between germline ends came to 12 bases. CDR3 nucleotide sequence: TGTGCCAGCACCTTGGAGGGGGATGAAAAACTGTTTTTT. Translated, it gives CASTLEGDEKLFF.

The chain uses TRBV24-1 and TRBJ2-5; 10 nucleotides line up with TRBD1. CDR1 is KGHDR and CDR2 is SFDVKD in the germline V gene. CDR3 length: 16 amino acids. Trimming at V came to 4 bases and at J to 3 bases, leaving 7 bases not matched to a gene. The DNA of the CDR3 is TGTGCCACCAGTGAACCGGGACAGGGGCTGGAAGAGACCCAGTACTTC. It yields the protein CATSEPGQGLEETQYF.

This chain uses TRBV18 with TRBJ1-1; no definite D call. V gave up 0 bases and J gave up 6 bases, with 11 bases separating them. The V gene's germline CDR1 is KGHSH and CDR2 LQKENI. This CDR3 is 14 amino acids long. The DNA of the CDR3 is TGTGCCAGCTCACCACCCCCAAGGTTGGCTGAAGCTTTCTTT. It translates to CASSPPPRLAEAFF.

The V and J genes are TRBV24-1 and TRBJ2-1; D is unclear. This CDR3 contains 16 residues. Trimming cost V 7 bases and J 0 bases, with 15 bases left between them. CDR1 is KGHDR, CDR2 SFDVKD, per germline. The CDR3 DNA sequence: TGTGCCACCAGCCCCACCTCCTTGAGCTCCTACAATGAGCAGTTCTTC. Translation: CATSPTSLSSYNEQFF.

This clonotype was counted at least ten times. This sequence joins TRBV7-2 and TRBJ2-1; D uncertain. This CDR3 spans 13 amino acids. Germline values: CDR1 SGHTA, CDR2 FQGNSA. V lost 5 bases and J 10 bases, leaving 15 bases between the germline ends. In DNA, the CDR3 is TGTGCCAGCAGCCAACCTTTAGGCCAAGAGCAGTTCTTC. Its protein product is CASSQPLGQEQFF.

This clonotype was observed a few times. The chain carries TRBV14 and TRBJ1-4; D may be TRBD1 (6 bases). The CDR3 length is 15 residues. Deletions cut 4 bases from V and 9 bases from J, with 18 bases between. Germline CDR1 is SGHDN and CDR2 is FVKESK. The CDR3 region has the DNA TGTGCCAGCAGCCCCCCTGGGACATTATTTCAAAAACTGTTTTTT. Translation gives CASSPPGTLFQKLFF.

The sample holds many counts of this clonotype. The chain recombines TRBV9 with TRBJ1-2; 8 bases are shared with TRBD1. The CDR3 spans 16 residues. Looked up from germline, CDR1 is SGDLS and CDR2 is YYNGEE. The trim removed 0 bases at V and 0 bases at J, leaving 4 bases unmatched. This CDR3 is CASSVAVTGANYGYTF. The CDR3 nucleotides are TGTGCCAGCAGCGTAGCTGTGACAGGGGCTAACTATGGCTACACCTTC.

On this clonotype itself: Given a much more abundant clone one base away, this may be a read error. This sequence joins TRBV3-2 and TRBJ1-1; TRBD1, the table's D call, lacks a check against the DNA. TRBV3-2 is assigned pseudogene status. The length of the CDR3 is 16 residues. The CDR3 sequence: CASSQDWTGENTEAFF. DNA of the CDR3: TGTGCCAGCAGCCAAGATTGGACTGGGGAGAACACTGAAGCTTTCTTT.

This clonotype was observed a handful of times. The V gene is TRBV27, the J gene TRBJ1-2, with D unclear. Trimming cost V 2 bases and J 0 bases, with 10 bases left between them. CDR1 and CDR2 (germline): MNHEY, SMNVEV (reference sequence). The CDR3 has 15 residues. The CDR3 region is CASSLTSIPNYGYTF. CDR3 nucleotide sequence: TGTGCCAGCAGTTTAACCAGCATCCCTAACTATGGCTACACCTTC.

This clonotype has at least ten counts. This chain links TRBV15 with TRBJ2-2, with TRBD2 matching over 12 bases. Trimming removed 0 bases from V and 4 bases from J; junction bases left unmatched: 18. Germline V gene data show CDR1 as LNHNV and CDR2 as YYDKDF (reference sequence). The CDR3 runs to 22 residues. The CDR3 DNA sequence: TGTGCCACCAGCAGAGATTTGGGGAGGGCGACTAGCGGGAGAAGGGGCACCGGGGAGCTGTTTTTT. Protein sequence: CATSRDLGRATSGRRGTGELFF. Together with reference TRBV15 and TRBJ2-2, the CDR3 gives the full variable domain: DAMVIQNPRYQVTQFGKPVTLSCSQTLNHNVMYWYQQKSSQAPKLLFHYYDKDFNNEADTPDNFQSRRPNTSFCFLDIRSPGLGDTAMYLCATSRDLGRATSGRRGTGELFFGEGSRLTVL.

In its sample, this clonotype was seen many times. The rearrangement uses TRBV3-1 and TRBJ2-7; D remains ambiguous. CDR1 is LGHDT, CDR2 YNNKEL, per germline (reference sequence). Between the trimmed V and J ends, which lost 1 base and 11 bases, there was a span of 15 bases. The CDR3 runs to 13 residues. The CDR3 bases are TGTGCCAGCAGCCAAGGGCGCACAAGCAACGAGTACTTC. This codes for CASSQGRTSNEYF.

Only a few counts were recorded for this clonotype. J is TRBJ1-1 and V is TRBV19; 7 nucleotides agree with TRBD1. Trimming at V came to 7 bases and at J to 0 bases, leaving 8 bases not matched to a gene. CDR3 length equals 15 residues. Germline V gene data show CDR1 as LNHDA and CDR2 as SQIVND (reference sequence). CDR3 sequence (DNA): TGTGCCAGTATCCGACAGGGCCCCATGAACACTGAAGCTTTCTTT. Amino acids: CASIRQGPMNTEAFF. Looking up the rest from reference TRBV19 and TRBJ1-1 gives the full variable domain: DGGITQSPKYLFRKEGQNVTLSCEQNLNHDAMYWYRQDPGQGLRLIYYSQIVNDFQKGDIAEGYSVSREKKESFPLTVTSAQKNPTAFYLCASIRQGPMNTEAFFGQGTRLTVV.

This clonotype was picked up many times. This chain uses TRBV4-1 with TRBJ2-1; 12 bases line up with TRBD2. This CDR3 contains 19 residues. The J segment lost 1 base and the V segment lost 2 bases, leaving 9 bases of the junction unmatched. Looked up from germline, CDR1 is MGHRA and CDR2 is YSYEKL. The CDR3 region is CASSQRKGLAGQSYNEQFF. The CDR3 nucleotides read TGCGCCAGCAGCCAACGAAAGGGACTAGCGGGCCAATCCTACAATGAGCAGTTCTTC.

This clonotype showed up many times. CDR3 sequence reads: CASSRGVASYNEQFF. CDR3 in DNA: TGTGCCAGCAGTAGGGGTGTTGCTTCCTACAATGAGCAGTTCTTC. V and J are TRBV7-2 and TRBJ2-1; possible D gene TRBD1, 5 bases. V was shortened by 6 bases and J by 1 base, with 13 bases between the two germline ends. The CDR3 is 15 residues long. In germline, CDR1 is SGHTA, CDR2 FQGNSA.

This clonotype was counted ten times or more. This chain uses TRBV15 with TRBJ1-1, with 7 bases aligning to TRBD1. CDR1 is LNHNV and CDR2 is YYDKDF in the germline V gene (reference sequence). The CDR3 spans 15 residues. V was pared by 5 bases and J by 0 bases, with 6 bases of the junction left unmatched. For the CDR3, the DNA is TGTGCCACCAGCCGCAGGACAGGCTTGAACACTGAAGCTTTCTTT. It specifies CATSRRTGLNTEAFF.